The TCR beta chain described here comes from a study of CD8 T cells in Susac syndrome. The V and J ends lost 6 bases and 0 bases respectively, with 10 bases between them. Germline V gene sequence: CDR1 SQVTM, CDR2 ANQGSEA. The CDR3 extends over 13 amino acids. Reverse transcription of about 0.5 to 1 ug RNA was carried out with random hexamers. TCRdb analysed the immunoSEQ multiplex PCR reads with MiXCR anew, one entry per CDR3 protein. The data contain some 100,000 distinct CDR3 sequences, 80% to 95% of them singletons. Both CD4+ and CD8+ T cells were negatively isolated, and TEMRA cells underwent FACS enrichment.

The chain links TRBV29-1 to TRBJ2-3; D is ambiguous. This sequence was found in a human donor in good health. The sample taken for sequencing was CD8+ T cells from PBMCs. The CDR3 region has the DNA TGCAGCGTCCTAAAGTCGAGCACAGATACGCAGTATTTT. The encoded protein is CSVLKSSTDTQYF.